The 2 T cell receptor beta chains listed next were all sequenced from one sample in a study of metastatic and nonmetastatic thyroid tumors. TCRdb re-called clones from the PCR reads using MiXCR. The sample consists of about 20,000 clones, roughly a fifth of them appearing once. No treatment had been given to any patient before thyroid surgery. The specimen sequenced was blood. These receptor sequences come from a female donor with papillary thyroid cancer or a benign thyroid nodule (not recorded which). Some clones in this sample may be carry-over from other donors' samples.

This clone was seen ten or more times. The V gene is TRBV7-3, the J gene TRBJ1-1; D might be TRBD1 (5 bases). The CDR3 contains 16 residues. V lost 4 bases to trimming and J lost 0 bases, with 15 bases between them. Germline V CDR1 and CDR2: SGHTA, FQGTGA. The CDR3 here is CASSSNWDGMNTEAFF. CDR3 sequence (DNA): TGTGCCAGCAGCTCTAATTGGGACGGTATGAACACTGAAGCTTTCTTT.

This clone was seen repeatedly, ten times or more. The chain has TRBV10-3 and TRBJ1-5; D is undetermined. The V gene's germline CDR1 is ENHRY and CDR2 SYGVKD. Deletions cut 3 bases from V and 1 base from J, with 1 base between. The CDR3 has 12 amino acids. CDR3 nucleotides: TGTGCCATCAGTGACAGCAATCAGCCCCAGCATTTT. Translating it yields CAISDSNQPQHF.